This TCR beta chain was sequenced for a study of shared clonotypes between healthy human individuals. In the study overall: Three CD4 naive, three CD4 memory, two CD8 naive and one CD8 memory plate were used per donor.

The repertoire was sequenced with immunoSEQ multiplex PCR; TCRdb's copy has only in-frame clones and lacks some. The table lists approximately 640,000 clones, roughly 70% of them singletons. CDR3 length equals 15 residues. Germline CDR1 and CDR2: SEHNR and FQNEAQ (reference sequence). The V segment lost 6 bases and the J segment 2 bases; nucleotides outside the gene matches: 7. Sequenced input: memory CD4+ T cells sorted from blood. Subset of the sample: CD45RA-negative fraction. The rearrangement joins TRBV7-9 to TRBJ2-3, with TRBD2 matching over 8 bases. This TCR was recovered from a woman aged 25 to 39 in good health. Here the CDR3 DNA reads TGTGCCAGCAGGCCACTAGCGGTTCACACAGATACGCAGTATTTT. This encodes CASRPLAVHTDTQYF.